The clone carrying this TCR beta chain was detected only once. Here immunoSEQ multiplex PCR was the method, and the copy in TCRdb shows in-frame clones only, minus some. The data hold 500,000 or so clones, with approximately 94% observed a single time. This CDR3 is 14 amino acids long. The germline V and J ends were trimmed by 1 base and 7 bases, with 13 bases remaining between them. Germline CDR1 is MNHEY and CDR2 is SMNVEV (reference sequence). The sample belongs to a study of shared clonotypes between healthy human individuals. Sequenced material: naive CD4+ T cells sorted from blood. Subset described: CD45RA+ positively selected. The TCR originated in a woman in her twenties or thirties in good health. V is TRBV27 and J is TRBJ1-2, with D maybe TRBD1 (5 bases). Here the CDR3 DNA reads TGTGCCAGCAGTTTATTTGGGGGTTCCGGTGGCTACACCTTC. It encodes CASSLFGGSGGYTF.